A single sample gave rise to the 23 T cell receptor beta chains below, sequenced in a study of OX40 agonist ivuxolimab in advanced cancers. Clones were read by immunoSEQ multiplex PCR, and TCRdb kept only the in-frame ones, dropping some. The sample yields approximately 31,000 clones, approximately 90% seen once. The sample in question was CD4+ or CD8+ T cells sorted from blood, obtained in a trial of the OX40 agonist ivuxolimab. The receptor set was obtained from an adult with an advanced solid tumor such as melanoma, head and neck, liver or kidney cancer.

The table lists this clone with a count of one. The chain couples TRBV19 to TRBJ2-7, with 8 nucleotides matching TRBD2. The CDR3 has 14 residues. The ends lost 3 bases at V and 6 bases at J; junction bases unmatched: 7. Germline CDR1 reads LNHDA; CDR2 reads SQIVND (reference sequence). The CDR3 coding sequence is TGTGCCAGTAGTATTTCCGCGGGAGGTTTCGAGCAGTACTTC. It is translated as CASSISAGGFEQYF. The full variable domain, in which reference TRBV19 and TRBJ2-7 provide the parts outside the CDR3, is DGGITQSPKYLFRKEGQNVTLSCEQNLNHDAMYWYRQDPGQGLRLIYYSQIVNDFQKGDIAEGYSVSREKKESFPLTVTSAQKNPTAFYLCASSISAGGFEQYFGPGTRLTVT.

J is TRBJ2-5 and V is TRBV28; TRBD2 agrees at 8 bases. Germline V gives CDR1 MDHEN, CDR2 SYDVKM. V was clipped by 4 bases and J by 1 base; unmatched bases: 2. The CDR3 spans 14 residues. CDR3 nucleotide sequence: TGTGCCAGCAGTTCCACTAGCGGCCAAGAGACCCAGTACTTC. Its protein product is CASSSTSGQETQYF.

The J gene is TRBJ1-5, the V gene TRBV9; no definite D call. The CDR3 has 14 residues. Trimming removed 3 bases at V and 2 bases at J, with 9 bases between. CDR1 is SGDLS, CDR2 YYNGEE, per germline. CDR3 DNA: TGTGCCAGCAGCGAGCCCGGAGGCAATCAGCCCCAGCATTTT. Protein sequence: CASSEPGGNQPQHF.

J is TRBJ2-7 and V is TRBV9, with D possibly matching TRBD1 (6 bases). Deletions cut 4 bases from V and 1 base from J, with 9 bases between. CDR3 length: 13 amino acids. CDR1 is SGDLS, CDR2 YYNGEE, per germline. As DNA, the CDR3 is TGTGCCAGCAGCCAGGGGATTTCCTACGAGCAGTACTTC. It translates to CASSQGISYEQYF.

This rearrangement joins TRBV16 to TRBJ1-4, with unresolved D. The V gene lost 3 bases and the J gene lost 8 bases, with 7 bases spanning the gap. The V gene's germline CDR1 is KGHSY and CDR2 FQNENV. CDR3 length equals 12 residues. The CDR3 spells CASSHLKEKLFF. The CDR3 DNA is TGTGCCAGCAGCCATCTCAAGGAAAAACTGTTTTTT.

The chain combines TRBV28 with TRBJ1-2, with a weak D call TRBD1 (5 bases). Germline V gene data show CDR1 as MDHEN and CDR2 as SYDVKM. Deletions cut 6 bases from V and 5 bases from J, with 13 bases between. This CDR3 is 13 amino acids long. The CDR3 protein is CASSSGTKYGYTF. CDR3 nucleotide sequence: TGTGCCAGCAGCTCCGGGACCAAATATGGCTACACCTTC.

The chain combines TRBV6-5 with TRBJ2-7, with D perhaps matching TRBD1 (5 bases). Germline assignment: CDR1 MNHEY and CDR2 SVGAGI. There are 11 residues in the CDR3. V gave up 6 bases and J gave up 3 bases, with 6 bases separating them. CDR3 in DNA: TGTGCCAGCAGACAGGACTACGAGCAGTACTTC. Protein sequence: CASRQDYEQYF.

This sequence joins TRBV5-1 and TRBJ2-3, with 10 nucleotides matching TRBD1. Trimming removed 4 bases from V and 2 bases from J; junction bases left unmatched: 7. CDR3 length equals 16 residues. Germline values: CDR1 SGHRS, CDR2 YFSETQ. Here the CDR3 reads CASSPTGGASTDTQYF. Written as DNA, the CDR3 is TGCGCCAGCAGCCCGACAGGGGGCGCATCCACAGATACGCAGTATTTT.

The CDR3: CASSLAQANEQFF. For the CDR3, the DNA is TGTGCCAGCAGCTTAGCGCAGGCCAATGAGCAGTTCTTC. The chain combines TRBV11-1 with TRBJ2-1; no definite D call. Deletions cut 0 bases from V and 6 bases from J, with 6 bases between. This CDR3 has 13 amino acids. Germline CDR1 is SGHAT and CDR2 is FQDESV (reference sequence).

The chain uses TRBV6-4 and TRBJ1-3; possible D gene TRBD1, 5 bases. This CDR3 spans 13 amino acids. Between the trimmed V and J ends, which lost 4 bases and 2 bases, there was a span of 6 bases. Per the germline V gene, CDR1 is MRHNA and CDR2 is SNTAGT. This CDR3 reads CASSVGAGNTIYF. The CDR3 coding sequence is TGTGCCAGCAGTGTAGGGGCTGGAAACACCATATATTTT.

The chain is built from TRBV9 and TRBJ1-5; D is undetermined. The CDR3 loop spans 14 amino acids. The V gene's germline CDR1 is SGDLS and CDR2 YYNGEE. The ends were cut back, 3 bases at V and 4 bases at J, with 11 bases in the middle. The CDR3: CASSGGVGNQPQHF. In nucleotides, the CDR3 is TGTGCCAGCAGCGGTGGTGTTGGGAATCAGCCCCAGCATTTT.

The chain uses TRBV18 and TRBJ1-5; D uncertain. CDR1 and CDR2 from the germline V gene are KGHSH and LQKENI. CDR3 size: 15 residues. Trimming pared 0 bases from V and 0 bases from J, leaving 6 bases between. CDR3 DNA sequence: TGTGCCAGCTCACCACCGGGGTTTAGCAATCAGCCCCAGCATTTT. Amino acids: CASSPPGFSNQPQHF.

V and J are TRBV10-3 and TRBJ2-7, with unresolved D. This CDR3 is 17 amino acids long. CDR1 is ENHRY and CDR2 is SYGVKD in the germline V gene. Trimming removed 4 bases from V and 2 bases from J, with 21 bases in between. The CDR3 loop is CAISAPSQPKVPYEQYF. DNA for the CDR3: TGTGCCATCAGTGCTCCCTCCCAGCCTAAGGTCCCCTACGAGCAGTACTTC.

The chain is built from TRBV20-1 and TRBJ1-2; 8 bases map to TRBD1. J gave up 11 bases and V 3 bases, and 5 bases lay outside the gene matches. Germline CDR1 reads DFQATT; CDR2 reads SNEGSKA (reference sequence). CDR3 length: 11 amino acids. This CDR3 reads CSARWTGPYTF. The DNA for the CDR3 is TGCAGTGCTAGGTGGACAGGGCCATACACCTTC.

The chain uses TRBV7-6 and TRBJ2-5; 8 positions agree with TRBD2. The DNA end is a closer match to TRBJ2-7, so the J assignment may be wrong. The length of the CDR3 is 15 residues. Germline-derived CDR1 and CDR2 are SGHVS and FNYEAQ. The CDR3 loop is CASSQNAGGAYEQYF. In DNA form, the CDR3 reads TGTGCCAGCAGTCAAAACGCGGGGGGAGCCTACGAGCAGTACTTC.

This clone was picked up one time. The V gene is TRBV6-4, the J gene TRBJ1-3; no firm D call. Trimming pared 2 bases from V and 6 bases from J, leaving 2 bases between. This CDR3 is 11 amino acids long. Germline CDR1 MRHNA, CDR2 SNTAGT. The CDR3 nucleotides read TGTGCCAGCAGTGACGAAAACACCATATATTTT. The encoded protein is CASSDENTIYF.

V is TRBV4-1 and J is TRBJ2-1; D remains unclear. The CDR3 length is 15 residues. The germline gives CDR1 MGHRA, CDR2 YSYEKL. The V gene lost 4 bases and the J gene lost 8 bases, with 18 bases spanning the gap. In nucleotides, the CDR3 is TGCGCCAGCAGCCCCCTATCAGCCATTAGGGATGAGCAGTTCTTC. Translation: CASSPLSAIRDEQFF.

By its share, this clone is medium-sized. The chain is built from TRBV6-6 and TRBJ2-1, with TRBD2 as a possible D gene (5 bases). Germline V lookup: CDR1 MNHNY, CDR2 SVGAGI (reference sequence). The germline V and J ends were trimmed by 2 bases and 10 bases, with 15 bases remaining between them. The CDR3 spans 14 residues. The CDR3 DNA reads TGTGCCAGCAGTTACACGGGATCAACCAGCGAGCAGTTCTTC. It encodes CASSYTGSTSEQFF.

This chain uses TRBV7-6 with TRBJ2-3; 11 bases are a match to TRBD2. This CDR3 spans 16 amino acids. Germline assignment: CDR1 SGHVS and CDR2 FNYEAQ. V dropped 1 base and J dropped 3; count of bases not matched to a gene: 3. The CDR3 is CASSLDTSGRTDTQYF. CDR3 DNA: TGTGCCAGCAGCTTAGATACTAGCGGGAGAACAGATACGCAGTATTTT.

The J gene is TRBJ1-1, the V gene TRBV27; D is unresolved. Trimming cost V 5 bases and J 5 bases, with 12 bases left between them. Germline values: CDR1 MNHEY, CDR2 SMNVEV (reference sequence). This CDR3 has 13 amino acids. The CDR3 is CASSHAPTTEAFF. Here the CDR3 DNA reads TGTGCCAGCAGTCACGCACCTACGACTGAAGCTTTCTTT.

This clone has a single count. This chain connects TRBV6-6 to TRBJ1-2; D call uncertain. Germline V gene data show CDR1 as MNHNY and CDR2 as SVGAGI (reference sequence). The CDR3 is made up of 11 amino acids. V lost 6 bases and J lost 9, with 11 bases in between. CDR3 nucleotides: TGTGCCAGCAGCCCCCCGGGGAGCTACACCTTC. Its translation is CASSPPGSYTF.

The CDR3 loop is CASSEWSSEQYF. The CDR3 DNA is TGTGCCAGCAGTGAGTGGAGCTCCGAGCAGTACTTC. The gene calls are TRBV2 and TRBJ2-7; D is unclear. Germline V CDR1 and CDR2: SNHLY, FYNNEI. V was shortened by 3 bases and J by 6 bases, with 9 bases between the two germline ends. This CDR3 is built from 12 residues.

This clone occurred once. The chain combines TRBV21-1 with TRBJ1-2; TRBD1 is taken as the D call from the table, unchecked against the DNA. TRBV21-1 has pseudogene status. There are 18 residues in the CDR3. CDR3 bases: TGTGCCAGCAGCAAAGGAGGGAGCCTTTCCGGGACAGGGGATGGCTACACCTTC. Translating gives CASSKGGSLSGTGDGYTF.